This T cell receptor beta chain was found in a study of response to subunit inactivated influenza vaccine. A single record per CDR3 protein comes from TCRdb applying MiXCR to the RT-PCR reads. The sample carries roughly 700,000 distinct CDR3 sequences, more than 15% recorded once. In germline, CDR1 is DFQATT, CDR2 SNEGSKA (reference sequence). The CDR3 consists of 13 residues. With 6 bases removed from V and 1 base from J, the gap between germline ends came to 10 bases. The J gene is TRBJ1-5, the V gene TRBV20-1, with D perhaps TRBD1 (5 bases). The source of this sequence is a man aged 45 to 65 who received an inactivated influenza vaccine. The sequencing used PBMCs from blood, collected 11 to 12 days after vaccination. The CDR3 region has the DNA TGCAGTGCGTCGACAGAGAGCAATCAGCCCCAGCATTTT. It codes for CSASTESNQPQHF.